This T cell receptor (beta chain) was recovered during a study of metastatic and nonmetastatic thyroid tumors. As for the study in general: Patients with malignant and benign thyroid disease provided blood and tumor or nodule tissue, whose repertoires were compared.

Methods used by the authors: A classifier for distant metastasis in papillary thyroid cancer was constructed using CDR3 differences observed across clinicopathological groups. Using MiXCR, TCRdb re-called clones from the PCR reads. These V and J calls rely on TCRdb rather than the paper's analysis. The data contain 30,000 to 35,000 clones, around 28% of them singletons. Patients had received no treatment of any kind before thyroid surgery. This clone was seen ten or more times. Germline V gene sequence: CDR1 MDHEN, CDR2 SYDVKM. V was clipped by 3 bases and J by 4 bases, with 15 bases between them. This CDR3 comprises 15 residues.

The sequenced sample consisted of blood. The sequence derives from a female donor with papillary thyroid cancer or a benign thyroid nodule (not recorded which). Some clones in this sample may be carry-over from other donors' samples. The chain is built from TRBV28 and TRBJ1-1, with D possibly TRBD1 on 5 matching bases. The chain's CDR3 is CASSLGGRDGTEAFF. The CDR3, as DNA: TGTGCCAGCAGTTTGGGGGGACGCGATGGCACTGAAGCTTTCTTT. Full variable domain (missing parts from reference TRBV28 and TRBJ1-1): DVKVTQSSRYLVKRTGEKVFLECVQDMDHENMFWYRQDPGLGLRLIYFSYDVKMKEKGDIPEGYSVSREKKERFSLILESASTNQTSMYLCASSLGGRDGTEAFFGQGTRLTVV.